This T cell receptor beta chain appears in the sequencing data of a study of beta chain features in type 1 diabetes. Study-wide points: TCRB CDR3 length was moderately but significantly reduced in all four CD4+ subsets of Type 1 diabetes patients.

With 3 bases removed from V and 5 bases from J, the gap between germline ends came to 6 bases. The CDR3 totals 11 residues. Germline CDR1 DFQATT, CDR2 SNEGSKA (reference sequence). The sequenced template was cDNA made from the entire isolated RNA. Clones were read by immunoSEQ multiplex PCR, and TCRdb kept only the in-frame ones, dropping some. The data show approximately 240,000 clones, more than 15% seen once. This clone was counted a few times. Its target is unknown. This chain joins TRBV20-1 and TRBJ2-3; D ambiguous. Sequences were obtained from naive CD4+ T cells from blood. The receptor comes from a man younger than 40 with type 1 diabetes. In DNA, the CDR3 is TGCAGTGCTAGGGAAGTAGATACGCAGTATTTT. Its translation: CSAREVDTQYF.